This T cell receptor (beta chain) was recovered during a study of cytomegalovirus exposure and HLA in healthy donors. PCR amplification relied on 60 Vbeta primers (plus 13 Jbeta primers). TCRdb keeps only in-frame clones here, not all; method: immunoSEQ multiplex PCR. Found here are about 150,000 clones, 75% of them singletons; the top ten hold around 7%. Healthy individuals who donated bone marrow served as the donors. The study's findings and limits: Being productive about 87% or about 30% of the time was typical of most TCR beta V segments in an earlier analysis.

The CDR3 contains 13 residues. Germline CDR1 reads GTSNPN; CDR2 reads SVGIG (reference sequence). V was shortened by 0 bases and J by 8 bases, with 10 bases between the two germline ends. Comments on this clone: No antigen is known for it.

This rearrangement joins TRBV30 to TRBJ1-4, with D perhaps matching TRBD1 (6 bases). This TCR derives from a man between 25 and 39 years old in good health and CMV-seronegative. What was sequenced was PBMCs. The CDR3 region is CAWSVGAVEKLFF. The CDR3 nucleotides are TGTGCCTGGAGTGTGGGGGCTGTCGAAAAACTGTTTTTT.